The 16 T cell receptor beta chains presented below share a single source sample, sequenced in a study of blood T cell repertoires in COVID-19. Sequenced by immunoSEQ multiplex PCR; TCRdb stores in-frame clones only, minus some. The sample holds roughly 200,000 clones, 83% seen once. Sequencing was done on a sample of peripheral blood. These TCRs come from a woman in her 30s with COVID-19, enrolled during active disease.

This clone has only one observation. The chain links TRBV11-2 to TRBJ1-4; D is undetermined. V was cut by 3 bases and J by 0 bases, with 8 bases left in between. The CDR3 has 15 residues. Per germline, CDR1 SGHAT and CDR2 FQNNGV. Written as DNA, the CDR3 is TGTGCCAGCAGCTTTGGGAGGGCAACTAATGAAAAACTGTTTTTT. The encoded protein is CASSFGRATNEKLFF.

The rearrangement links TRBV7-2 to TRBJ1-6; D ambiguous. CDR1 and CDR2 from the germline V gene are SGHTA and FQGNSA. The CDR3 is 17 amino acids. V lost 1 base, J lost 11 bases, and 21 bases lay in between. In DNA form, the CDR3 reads TGTGCCAGCAGCTTAGAGTCTGGGCTCAAGATAGACGCACCCCTCCACTTT. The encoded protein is CASSLESGLKIDAPLHF. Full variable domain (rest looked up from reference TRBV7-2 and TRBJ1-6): GAGVSQSPSNKVTEKGKDVELRCDPISGHTALYWYRQSLGQGLEFLIYFQGNSAPDKSGLPSDRFSAERTGGSVSTLTIQRTQQEDSAVYLCASSLESGLKIDAPLHFGNGTRLTVT.

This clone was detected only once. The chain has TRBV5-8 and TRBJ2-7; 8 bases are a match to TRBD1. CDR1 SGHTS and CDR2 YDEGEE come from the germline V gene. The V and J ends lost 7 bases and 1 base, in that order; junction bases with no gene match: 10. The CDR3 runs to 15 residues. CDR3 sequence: CASGTEDRVSYEQYF. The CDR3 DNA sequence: TGTGCCAGCGGAACGGAGGACAGGGTTTCCTACGAGCAGTACTTC.

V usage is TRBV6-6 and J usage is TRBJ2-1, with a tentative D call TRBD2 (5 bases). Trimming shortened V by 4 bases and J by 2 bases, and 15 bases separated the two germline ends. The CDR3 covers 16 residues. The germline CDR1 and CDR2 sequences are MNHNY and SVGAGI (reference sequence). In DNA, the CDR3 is TGTGCCAGCAGTTCCAGTGGGGAGTCCACCTACAATGAGCAGTTCTTC. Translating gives CASSSSGESTYNEQFF.

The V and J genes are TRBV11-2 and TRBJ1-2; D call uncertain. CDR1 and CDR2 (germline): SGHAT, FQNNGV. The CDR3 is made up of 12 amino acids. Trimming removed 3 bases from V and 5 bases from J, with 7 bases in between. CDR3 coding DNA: TGTGCCAGCAGCTTCTCGAGTTATGGCTACACCTTC. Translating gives CASSFSSYGYTF.

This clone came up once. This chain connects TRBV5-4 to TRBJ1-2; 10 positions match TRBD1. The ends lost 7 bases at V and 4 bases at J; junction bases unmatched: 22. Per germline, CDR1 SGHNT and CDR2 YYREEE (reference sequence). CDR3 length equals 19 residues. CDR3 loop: CASVPRSGQGHKMSYGYTF. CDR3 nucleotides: TGTGCCAGCGTCCCCCGGTCGGGACAGGGGCATAAGATGTCCTATGGCTACACCTTC.

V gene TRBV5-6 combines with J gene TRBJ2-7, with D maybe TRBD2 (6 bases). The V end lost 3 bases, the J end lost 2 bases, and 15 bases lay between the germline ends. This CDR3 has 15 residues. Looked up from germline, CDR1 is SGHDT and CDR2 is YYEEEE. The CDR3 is CASSWAGTGAYEQYF. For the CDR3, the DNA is TGTGCCAGCAGCTGGGCCGGGACGGGGGCCTACGAGCAGTACTTC.

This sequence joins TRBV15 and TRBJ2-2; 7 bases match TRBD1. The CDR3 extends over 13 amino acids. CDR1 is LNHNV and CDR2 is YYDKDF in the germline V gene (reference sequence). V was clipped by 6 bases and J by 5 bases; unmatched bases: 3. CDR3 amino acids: CATSPTGTGELFF. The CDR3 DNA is TGTGCCACCAGTCCGACAGGGACCGGGGAGCTGTTTTTT.

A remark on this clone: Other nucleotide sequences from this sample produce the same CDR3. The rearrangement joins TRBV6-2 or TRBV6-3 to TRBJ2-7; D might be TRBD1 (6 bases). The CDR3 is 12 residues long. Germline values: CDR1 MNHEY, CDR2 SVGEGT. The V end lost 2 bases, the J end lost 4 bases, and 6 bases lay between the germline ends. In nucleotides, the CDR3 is TGTGCCAGCAGTTACAGGGGGTACGAGCAGTACTTC. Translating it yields CASSYRGYEQYF.

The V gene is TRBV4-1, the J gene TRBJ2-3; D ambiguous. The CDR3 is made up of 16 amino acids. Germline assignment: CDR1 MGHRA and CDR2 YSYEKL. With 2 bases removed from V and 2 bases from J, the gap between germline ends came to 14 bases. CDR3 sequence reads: CASSQNQAGITDTQYF. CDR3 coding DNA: TGCGCCAGCAGCCAAAATCAGGCAGGAATCACAGATACGCAGTATTTT.

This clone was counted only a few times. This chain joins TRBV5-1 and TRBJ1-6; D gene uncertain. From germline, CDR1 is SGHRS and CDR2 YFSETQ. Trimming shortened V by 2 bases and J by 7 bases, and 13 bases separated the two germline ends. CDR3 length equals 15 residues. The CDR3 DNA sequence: TGCGCCAGCAGCTTATCGCGGGGAGGAAATTCACCCCTCCACTTT. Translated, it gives CASSLSRGGNSPLHF. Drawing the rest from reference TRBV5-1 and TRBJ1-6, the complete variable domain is KAGVTQTPRYLIKTRGQQVTLSCSPISGHRSVSWYQQTPGQGLQFLFEYFSETQRNKGNFPGRFSGRQFSNSRSEMNVSTLELGDSALYLCASSLSRGGNSPLHFGNGTRLTVT.

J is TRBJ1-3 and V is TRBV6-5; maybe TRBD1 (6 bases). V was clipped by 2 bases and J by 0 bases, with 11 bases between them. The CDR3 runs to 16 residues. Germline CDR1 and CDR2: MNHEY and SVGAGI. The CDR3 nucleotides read TGTGCCAGCAGTTACCAGATAGGGGGCTCTGGAAACACCATATATTTT. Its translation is CASSYQIGGSGNTIYF.

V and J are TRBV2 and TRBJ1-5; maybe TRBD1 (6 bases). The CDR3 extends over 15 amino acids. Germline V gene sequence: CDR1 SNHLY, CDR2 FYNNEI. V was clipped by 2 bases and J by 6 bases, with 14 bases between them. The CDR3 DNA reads TGTGCCAGCAGTGAACCAGGGGACTATGGTCAGCCCCAGCATTTT. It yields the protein CASSEPGDYGQPQHF.

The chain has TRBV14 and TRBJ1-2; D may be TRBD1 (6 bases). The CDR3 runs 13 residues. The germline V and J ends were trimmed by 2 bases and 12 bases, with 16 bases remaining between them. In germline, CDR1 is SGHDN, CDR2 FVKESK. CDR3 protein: CASSQYSNTGHTF. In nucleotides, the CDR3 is TGTGCCAGCAGCCAATATTCTAACACAGGGCACACCTTC.

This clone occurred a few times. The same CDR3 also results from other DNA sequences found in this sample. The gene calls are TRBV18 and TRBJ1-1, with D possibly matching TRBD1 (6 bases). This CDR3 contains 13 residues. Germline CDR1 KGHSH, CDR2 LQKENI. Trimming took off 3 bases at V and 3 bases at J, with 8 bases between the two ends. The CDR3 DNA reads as TGTGCCAGCTCACCGGGACAAGACACTGAAGCTTTCTTT. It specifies CASSPGQDTEAFF.

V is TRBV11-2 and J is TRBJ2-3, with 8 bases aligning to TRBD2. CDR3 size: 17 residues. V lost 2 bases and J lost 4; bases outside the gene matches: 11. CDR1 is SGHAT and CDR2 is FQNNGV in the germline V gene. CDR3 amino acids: CASSLIVSGGFADTQYF. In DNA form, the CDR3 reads TGTGCCAGCAGCTTAATAGTAAGCGGGGGTTTCGCAGATACGCAGTATTTT. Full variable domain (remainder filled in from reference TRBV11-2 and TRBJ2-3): EAGVAQSPRYKIIEKRQSVAFWCNPISGHATLYWYQQILGQGPKLLIQFQNNGVVDDSQLPKDRFSAERLKGVDSTLKIQPAKLEDSAVYLCASSLIVSGGFADTQYFGPGTRLTVL.